The rows below give T cell receptor beta chains drawn from one sample of a study of blood T cells in healthy people across ages. TCRdb reprocessed the 5' RACE reads via MiXCR and lists one record per CDR3 protein. The profile covers approximately 700,000 distinct CDR3 sequences, with about 30% appearing a single time and approximately 15% taken by the ten largest. Sequenced sample: blood. The receptors were gathered from a woman of 80 years or more in good health. CDR3s leave out the opening cysteine and the closing phenylalanine or tryptophan. D genes are given only for firm matches. The listing skips clone size in some rows; elsewhere it reads once, few, many or a size class.

TRBJ1-5	many	.	TRBV7-6	ASSVSGVQPQH
TRBJ2-7	many	.	TRBV6-2/TRBV6-3	ASSFDGTYEQY
TRBJ2-3	.	TRBD2	TRBV15	ATSSILAGDRTQY
TRBJ2-5	.	TRBD1	TRBV6-2/TRBV6-3	ASSSLRDRGYNEQY
TRBJ2-3	few	TRBD2	TRBV6-1	ASSIAGGRGRASDTQY
TRBJ2-1	many	TRBD1	TRBV20-1	SARGDRGYNEQF
TRBJ1-4	.	.	TRBV2	ASQAGFNEKLF
TRBJ2-1	few	TRBD2	TRBV20-1	GARDGLPRLAGGPLEEQF
TRBJ2-5	many	TRBD2	TRBV7-8	ASSPGTSGHRETQY
TRBJ2-3	many	.	TRBV24-1	ATSDFGVTDTQY
TRBJ2-7	many	.	TRBV5-1	ASRLPGPPSEQY
TRBJ1-6	many	.	TRBV7-9	ASSLTPESSPLH
TRBJ1-1	.	.	TRBV7-2	ASSLVSMGRLNTEAF
TRBJ2-7	.	.	TRBV6-2/TRBV6-3	ASSSRVEFYEQY
TRBJ1-2	many	.	TRBV20-1	SAKNGYT
TRBJ2-5	many	.	TRBV5-6	ASSPLLGGETQY
TRBJ2-7	many	.	TRBV29-1	SVEGGAREQY
TRBJ2-7	many	TRBD1	TRBV6-1	ASSGWDSAYEQY
TRBJ1-4	.	.	TRBV5-8	ASRKQQINEKLF
TRBJ1-1	.	.	TRBV7-2	ASSPRRGAAEAF
TRBJ2-5	many	.	TRBV15	ATSRDRKETQY
TRBJ2-3	many	.	TRBV20-1	SARPLIDTQY
TRBJ1-1	.	.	TRBV20-1	SARGRLDTEAF
TRBJ2-3	few	.	TRBV24-1	ATSEPNRDGTDTQY
TRBJ2-3	many	TRBD1	TRBV27	ASSLSRGRVTDTQY
TRBJ2-5	many	.	TRBV3-1	ASSQGWGGGPETQY
TRBJ1-1	once	.	TRBV5-1	ASSLALGAGTEAF
TRBJ1-2	.	.	TRBV15	ATSKQGGGYT
TRBJ2-3	many	.	TRBV10-3	AISEFSAGTDTQY
TRBJ1-4	many	.	TRBV4-3	ASSQERGRDEKLF
TRBJ1-1	many	.	TRBV7-2	ASSLRGGRGFMNTEAF
TRBJ1-2	many	.	TRBV6-1	ASSERQFYGYT
TRBJ2-3	.	.	TRBV6-5	ASSYDPGLGTDTQY
TRBJ1-1	.	TRBD1	TRBV5-1	ASSLEIGGSTEAF
TRBJ2-7	.	TRBD2	TRBV4-3	ASSQSLLAGRNYEQY
TRBJ2-4	many	.	TRBV5-5	ASSIPGAKNIQY
TRBJ2-5	many	.	TRBV14	ASSRGRGLGETQY
TRBJ1-4	few	.	TRBV28	ASSLSTPPTNEKLF
TRBJ1-1	.	.	TRBV5-4	ASSLGGGDGEAF
TRBJ2-2	many	.	TRBV5-1	ASSLERPLAGELF
TRBJ2-1	.	TRBD1	TRBV24-1	ATSDADRANYNEQF
TRBJ2-1	many	.	TRBV5-6	ASSFGTDSYNEQF
TRBJ2-1	many	.	TRBV9	ASSENGNEQF
TRBJ2-1	many	.	TRBV5-1	ASSPRDLRGEQF
TRBJ2-3	.	TRBD2	TRBV4-2	ASSLRTRDTDTQY
TRBJ2-3	.	TRBD2	TRBV6-1	ASSELAGGPDTQY
TRBJ2-1	many	.	TRBV29-1	SVTGSYNEQF
TRBJ2-1	many	TRBD2	TRBV6-2/TRBV6-3	ASRSSGGSYNEQF
TRBJ2-7	many	.	TRBV5-1	ASSISQVAYEQY
TRBJ2-3	many	TRBD2	TRBV10-3	AISFSGGKPYTDTQY
TRBJ2-2	.	.	TRBV6-1	ASSELLARGELF
TRBJ1-4	few	.	TRBV9	TSSVGRIDATNEKLF
TRBJ2-7	few	.	TRBV29-1	SVDGVGSPTYEQY
TRBJ2-5	many	.	TRBV29-1	SFGGRGETQY
TRBJ2-1	.	.	TRBV7-2	ASSLDSRVGNEQF
TRBJ1-1	.	.	TRBV30	AWSVVPNTEAF
TRBJ1-2	many	.	TRBV10-3	AISENSLNYGYT